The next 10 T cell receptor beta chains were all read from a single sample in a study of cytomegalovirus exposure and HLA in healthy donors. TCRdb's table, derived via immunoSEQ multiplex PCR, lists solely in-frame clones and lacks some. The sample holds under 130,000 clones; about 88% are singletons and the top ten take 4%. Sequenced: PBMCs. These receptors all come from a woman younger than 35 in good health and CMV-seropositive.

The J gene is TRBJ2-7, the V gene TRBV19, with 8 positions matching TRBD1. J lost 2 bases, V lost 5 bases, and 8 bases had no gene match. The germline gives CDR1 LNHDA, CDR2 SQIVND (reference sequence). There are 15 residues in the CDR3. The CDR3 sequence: CASSPTGTGAYEQYF. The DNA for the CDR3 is TGTGCCAGTAGTCCAACAGGGACAGGAGCCTACGAGCAGTACTTC. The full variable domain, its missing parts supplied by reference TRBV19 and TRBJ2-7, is DGGITQSPKYLFRKEGQNVTLSCEQNLNHDAMYWYRQDPGQGLRLIYYSQIVNDFQKGDIAEGYSVSREKKESFPLTVTSAQKNPTAFYLCASSPTGTGAYEQYFGPGTRLTVT.

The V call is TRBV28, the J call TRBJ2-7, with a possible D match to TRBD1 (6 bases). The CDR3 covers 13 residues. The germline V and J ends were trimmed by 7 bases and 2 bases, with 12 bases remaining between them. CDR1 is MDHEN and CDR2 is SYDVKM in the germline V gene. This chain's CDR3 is CASKGDQAYEQYF. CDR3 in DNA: TGTGCCAGCAAGGGGGACCAGGCCTACGAGCAGTACTTC.

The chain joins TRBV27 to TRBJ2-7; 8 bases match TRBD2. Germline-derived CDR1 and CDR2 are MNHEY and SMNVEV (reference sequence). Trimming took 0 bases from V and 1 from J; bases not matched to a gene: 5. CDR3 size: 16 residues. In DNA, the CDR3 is TGTGCCAGCAGTTTATCCAGCGGGGGCCTTTCCTACGAGCAGTACTTC. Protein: CASSLSSGGLSYEQYF.

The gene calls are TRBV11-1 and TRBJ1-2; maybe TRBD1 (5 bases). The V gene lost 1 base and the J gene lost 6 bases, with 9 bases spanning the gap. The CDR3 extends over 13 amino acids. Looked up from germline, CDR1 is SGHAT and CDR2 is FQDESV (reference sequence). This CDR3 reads CASSLGWGDGYTF. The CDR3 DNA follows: TGTGCCAGCAGCTTAGGATGGGGCGATGGCTACACCTTC. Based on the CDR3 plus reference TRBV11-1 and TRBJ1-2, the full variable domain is EAEVAQSPRYKITEKSQAVAFWCDPISGHATLYWYRQILGQGPELLVQFQDESVVDDSQLPKDRFSAERLKGVDSTLKIQPAELGDSAMYLCASSLGWGDGYTFGSGTRLTVV.

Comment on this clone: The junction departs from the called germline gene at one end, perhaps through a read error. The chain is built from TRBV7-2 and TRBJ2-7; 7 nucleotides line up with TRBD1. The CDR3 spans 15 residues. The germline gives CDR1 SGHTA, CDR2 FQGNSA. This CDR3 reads CASSVAGGSSYEQYF. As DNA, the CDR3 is TGTGCCAGCAGCGTAGCAGGGGGAAGCTCCTACGAGCAGTACTTC.

The CDR3 region has the DNA TGTGCCAGCAGCCAAGATCGGTCTAGCGATCAAGAGACCCAGTACTTC. The encoded protein is CASSQDRSSDQETQYF. This chain joins TRBV4-2 and TRBJ2-5; a possible D gene is TRBD2 (6 bases). The ends were cut back, 0 bases at V and 2 bases at J, with 13 bases in the middle. The length of the CDR3 is 16 residues. CDR1 and CDR2 (germline): LGHNA, YNFKEQ.

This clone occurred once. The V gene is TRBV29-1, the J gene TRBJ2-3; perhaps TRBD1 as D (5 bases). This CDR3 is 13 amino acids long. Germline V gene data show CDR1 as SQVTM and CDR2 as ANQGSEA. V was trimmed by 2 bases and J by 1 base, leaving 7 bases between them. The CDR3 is CSVEKGRTDTQYF. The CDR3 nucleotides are TGCAGCGTTGAAAAGGGGCGCACAGATACGCAGTATTTT.

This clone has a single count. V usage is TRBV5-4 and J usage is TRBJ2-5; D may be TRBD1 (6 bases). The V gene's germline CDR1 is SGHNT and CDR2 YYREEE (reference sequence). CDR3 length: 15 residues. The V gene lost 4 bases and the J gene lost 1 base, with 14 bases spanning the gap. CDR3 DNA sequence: TGTGCCAGCAGCGGATCGGCAGGGGTCCAAGAGACCCAGTACTTC. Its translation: CASSGSAGVQETQYF.

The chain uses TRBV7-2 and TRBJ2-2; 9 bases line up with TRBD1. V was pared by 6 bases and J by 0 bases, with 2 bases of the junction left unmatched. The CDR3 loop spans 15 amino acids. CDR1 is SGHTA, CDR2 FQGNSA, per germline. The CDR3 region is CASRRQGANTGELFF. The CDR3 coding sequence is TGTGCCAGCAGGCGACAGGGGGCGAACACCGGGGAGCTGTTTTTT.

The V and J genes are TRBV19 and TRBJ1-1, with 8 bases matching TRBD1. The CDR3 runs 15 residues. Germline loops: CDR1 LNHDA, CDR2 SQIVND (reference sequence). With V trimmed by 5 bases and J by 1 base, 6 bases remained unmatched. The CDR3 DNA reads TGTGCCAGTAGTCCCATTGGGACAGGGAACACTGAAGCTTTCTTT. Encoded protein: CASSPIGTGNTEAFF.